This T cell receptor (beta chain) is drawn from a study of T-cell memory formation after mild COVID-19. Study-level points and caveats: Day 15 to 85 contracting clones showed balanced CD4/CD8; day 15 to 37 expanders favored CD4+. Detection of some responders pre-infection suggested pre-existing cross-reactive memory T cells participated.

Constant-segment-primed 5'RACE gave TCR alpha and TCR beta cDNA libraries with sample barcodes and UMIs. TCRdb fed the 5' RACE reads into MiXCR, producing one record per CDR3 protein. This sample yields under 450,000 distinct CDR3 sequences, of which around 15% are seen a single time; about 22% belongs to the top ten. Comment on this clonotype: What it binds is unknown.

V was clipped by 4 bases and J by 8 bases; unmatched bases: 9. Germline CDR1 and CDR2: MNHEY and SVGEGT. The CDR3 runs 15 residues. The TCR comes from a man aged 18-30 years who had mild COVID-19 (a few samples of this study predate the infection). Cell type and time point are not known. The sample consisted of PBMCs or a T cell subset sorted from them (not recorded which). This chain joins TRBV6-2 or TRBV6-3 and TRBJ2-1, with 9 bases aligning to TRBD2. The CDR3 coding sequence is TGTGCCAGCAGTTCGCGGCGGGGGGGCCCCCATGAGCAGTTCTTC. This encodes CASSSRRGGPHEQFF.